Listed below are T cell receptor beta chains from one sample, sequenced in a study of T cells in Graves' hyperthyroidism and ophthalmopathy. One entry per CDR3 protein results from TCRdb running MiXCR on the multiplex PCR reads. Among approximately 640,000 distinct CDR3 sequences, about 45% were seen once, and the ten largest hold more than 7%. Sequencing was performed on peripheral blood or thyroid tissue (not recorded which). Source of these receptors: an adult man with Graves' disease, either hyperthyroidism or ophthalmopathy (not recorded which). Each CDR3 is given with its conserved first and last residue. D genes are given only for firm matches. Size tells how often a clone was seen (once, few, many) or the class of an expanded clone, and some rows leave it out.

>NA|NA|TRBJ1-1|TRBV29-1
TGCAGCGTTGAAGATGGGGGACGAGAAAAACCCTTT
CSVEDGGREKPF
>once|NA|TRBJ1-6|TRBV24-1
TGTGCCACCAGTGGGAGCTCCTACAATTCACCCCTCCACTTT
CATSGSSYNSPLHF
>many|TRBD1|TRBJ1-5|TRBV2
TGTGCCAGCAGTTTAGGGGGCCAGTATCAGCCCCAGCATTTT
CASSLGGQYQPQHF
>NA|NA|TRBJ2-5|TRBV5-5
TGTGCCAGCAGCTCAAATACAGGGTTAGAGACCCAGTACTTC
CASSSNTGLETQYF
>NA|NA|TRBJ2-7|TRBV5-1
TGCGCCACCGGTGAGGGGCTTTCTAGCTCCTACGAGCAGTACTTC
CATGEGLSSSYEQYF
>NA|TRBD1|TRBJ1-6|TRBV7-2
TGTGCCAGCAGCATCGGACAGGGGCCCTATAATTCACCCCTCCACTTT
CASSIGQGPYNSPLHF
>NA|NA|TRBJ1-3|TRBV2
TGTGCCAGCAGTGGTCAGGGATACTCTGGAAACACCATATATTTT
CASSGQGYSGNTIYF
>many|TRBD1|TRBJ1-3|TRBV7-9
TGTGCCAGCAGCCCTACCATAGGGACAGGGCGTGGAAACACCATATATTTT
CASSPTIGTGRGNTIYF
>NA|NA|TRBJ2-6|TRBV2
TGTGCCAGCAGTTACGTTCTTTTAGCAGCTGGGGCCAACGTCCTGACTTTC
CASSYVLLAAGANVLTF
>NA|TRBD2|TRBJ2-7|TRBV11-2
TGTGCCAGCACTCAGGGAGCGGGAGAATACGAGCAGTACTTC
CASTQGAGEYEQYF
>many|NA|TRBJ1-5|TRBV10-3
TGTGCCATCAGTGGTGCCAATCAGCCCCAGCATTTT
CAISGANQPQHF
>once|NA|TRBJ2-7|TRBV7-3
TGTGCCAGCAGCTTAAGGCAGGGCTACTACGGGCAGTACTTC
CASSLRQGYYGQYF
>many|NA|TRBJ1-4|TRBV24-1
TGTGCCACCAGTGATCCGACCGTGCCCAATGAAAAACTGTTTTTT
CATSDPTVPNEKLFF
>many|NA|TRBJ1-1|TRBV5-1
TGCGCCAGCAGCTTGGCTAGACAGAACACTGAAGCTTTCTTT
CASSLARQNTEAFF
>few|TRBD1|TRBJ1-2|TRBV19
TGTGCCAGTAGTAGGGTACAGGGGGGAGGAGGCTACACCTTC
CASSRVQGGGGYTF
>NA|NA|TRBJ2-7|TRBV7-9
TGTGCCAGCAGCTCCAACAGCCATCGTAACTCCTACGAGCAGTACTTC
CASSSNSHRNSYEQYF
>NA|NA|TRBJ1-5|TRBV11-1
TGTGCCAGCATTATAAGGTTTCAGCCCCAGCATTTT
CASIIRFQPQHF
>few|NA|TRBJ1-2|TRBV6-5
TGTGCCACCCGATCGGCCGGGGGCTACACCTTC
CATRSAGGYTF
>NA|NA|TRBJ1-2|TRBV20-1
TGCAGTGCTAGAGATATGATTGGCAACTATGGCTACACCTTC
CSARDMIGNYGYTF
>NA|NA|TRBJ2-6|TRBV5-5
TGTGCCAGCAGCGGAGGGGTTGGGGGGGCCAACGTCCTGACTTTC
CASSGGVGGANVLTF
>many|NA|TRBJ2-7|TRBV20-1
TGCAGTGCTAGAGGGTCGGACTACGAGCAGTACTTC
CSARGSDYEQYF
>NA|TRBD1|TRBJ2-7|TRBV10-3
TGTGCCATCAGTAGGACAGGGGATTTTTCCTTC
CAISRTGDFSF
>few|TRBD1|TRBJ1-2|TRBV10-2
TGTGCCAGCAGCAAAGGAGGGGGCGGCGCTAACTATGGCTACACCTTC
CASSKGGGGANYGYTF
>many|NA|TRBJ1-5|TRBV24-1
TGTGCCACCAGTGACGACAGAAGTGAGCAGCCCCAGCATTTT
CATSDDRSEQPQHF
>NA|TRBD1|TRBJ1-5|TRBV15
TGTGCCACCAGCATCGGGACAGGCGGAGCCAATCAGCCCCAGCATTTT
CATSIGTGGANQPQHF
>NA|TRBD1|TRBJ2-7|TRBV25-1
TGTGCCAGCGTGGACAGGGGGCCCTACGAGCAGTACTTC
CASVDRGPYEQYF
>NA|NA|TRBJ2-5|TRBV19
TGTGCCAGTGCCCTAGCTTCACAAGAGACCCAGTACTTC
CASALASQETQYF
>NA|NA|TRBJ1-2|TRBV10-3
TGTGCCATCAGTGATTCGGGGGGAATCAATGGCTACACCTTC
CAISDSGGINGYTF
>NA|NA|TRBJ1-2|TRBV4-1
TGCGCCAGCAGCCAAGAAGCAGGGGACTACTATGGCTACACCTTC
CASSQEAGDYYGYTF
>NA|NA|TRBJ1-4|TRBV25-1
TGTGCCACCAGTGCAGGGGATCGCGAAAAACTGTTTTTT
CATSAGDREKLFF
>NA|NA|TRBJ1-2|TRBV6-6
TGTGCCAGCAGTTACCTCGGGGTCGATGGCTACACCTTC
CASSYLGVDGYTF
>few|NA|TRBJ1-1|TRBV12-5
TGTGCTAGTGGTTTTTCAGGGAACACTGAAGCTTTCTTT
CASGFSGNTEAFF
>once|TRBD2|TRBJ2-7|TRBV5-1
TGCGCCAGCAGCTTGGAGCGGGGGCGCGAGCAGTACTTC
CASSLERGREQYF
>NA|NA|TRBJ2-7|TRBV10-3
TGTGCCTCGTCCCCTAACGTCTACGAGCAGTACTTC
CASSPNVYEQYF
>few|NA|TRBJ1-3|TRBV14
TGTGCCAGCAGCCGACCGTCGATCTCTGGAAACACCATATATTTT
CASSRPSISGNTIYF
>NA|NA|TRBJ1-5|TRBV19
TGTGCCAGTAGTATAGAAGGAGACTTCAATCAGCCCCAGCATTTT
CASSIEGDFNQPQHF
>many|TRBD1|TRBJ2-7|TRBV29-1
TGCAGCGCCTGGACAGGCCCCCTCGAGCAGTACTTC
CSAWTGPLEQYF
>few|TRBD1|TRBJ1-4|TRBV20-1
TGCAGTGCTAGAACGTTAGGGACAGGGGCCGGAACTAATGAAAAACTGTTTTTT
CSARTLGTGAGTNEKLFF
>few|NA|TRBJ1-2|TRBV9
TGTGCCAGCAGGGAACTGCGGGAAGGCTACACCTTC
CASRELREGYTF
>many|NA|TRBJ1-4|TRBV29-1
TGCAGCGTTGAGACAGGAAATGAAAAACTGTTTTTT
CSVETGNEKLFF
>NA|NA|TRBJ1-2|TRBV12-3/TRBV12-4
TGTGCCAGCAGTTTCTCCGATAAACCCCCCTATGGCTACACCTTC
CASSFSDKPPYGYTF
>many|NA|TRBJ2-7|TRBV6-1
TGTGCCACCCAGAGACAGGAGGGAGAGCAGTACTTC
CATQRQEGEQYF
>few|TRBD1|TRBJ2-7|TRBV9
TGTGCCAGCAGTTCGCCCTGGGACAGGGGGCTTCACGAGCAGTACTTC
CASSSPWDRGLHEQYF
>NA|NA|TRBJ1-4|TRBV5-4
TGTGCCAGCAGCCTCGGGGGGCAGGGTGATGAAAAACTGTTTTTT
CASSLGGQGDEKLFF
>many|NA|TRBJ1-1|TRBV7-8
TGTGCCAGCAGCTTAGGAGTAGCGGAAGCTTTCTTT
CASSLGVAEAFF
>many|NA|TRBJ1-4|TRBV6-5
TGTGCCAGCGGCGCAACTAATGAAAAACTGTTTTTT
CASGATNEKLFF
>NA|NA|TRBJ1-1|TRBV7-2
TGTGCCAGCAGCACGGGACTGACGGCGGAAGCTTTCTTT
CASSTGLTAEAFF
>NA|TRBD2|TRBJ2-7|TRBV10-3
TGTGCCAGCAGTTTTAGGTTTAGCGGGGCCCAGTACTTC
CASSFRFSGAQYF
>few|NA|TRBJ1-1|TRBV27
TGTGCCAGCAGTTTTTCCCAGCGCAATACTGAAGCTTTCTTT
CASSFSQRNTEAFF
>NA|TRBD1|TRBJ1-3|TRBV29-1
TGCAGGGGACAGGGGATGAACACCATATATTTT
CRGQGMNTIYF
>NA|NA|TRBJ1-2|TRBV6-5
TGTGCCAGCAGTCCATCCGGGACAAGCATATATGGCTACACCTTC
CASSPSGTSIYGYTF
>NA|TRBD1|TRBJ1-5|TRBV5-1
TGCGCCAGCAGCATCGGAACAGGGGGCAGCAATCAGCCCCAGCATTTT
CASSIGTGGSNQPQHF
>NA|TRBD1|TRBJ1-4|TRBV20-1
TGCAGTGCACCGGACAGGGGGCGTGAAAAACTGTTTTTT
CSAPDRGREKLFF
>many|NA|TRBJ1-2|TRBV7-9
TGTGCCAGCAGCCCCGACGGCAGGGCGGCCTATGGCTACACCTTC
CASSPDGRAAYGYTF
>few|NA|TRBJ2-7|TRBV7-9
TGCGCCAGCAGCCCAGCGGTGGGGACATACTCCTACGAGCAGTACTTC
CASSPAVGTYSYEQYF